Presented here are 4 T cell receptor beta chains from one specimen sequenced in a study of radiotherapy plus CTLA-4 blockade in lung cancer. Here immunoSEQ multiplex PCR was the method, and the copy in TCRdb shows in-frame clones only, minus some. The table shows about 45,000 clones, with roughly 60% occurring only once. The sample was peripheral blood, taken from a patient treated with radiotherapy plus ipilimumab. These receptors were collected from a human donor with non-small cell lung cancer who had a partial response to radiotherapy plus ipilimumab.

This clone has more than one count but fewer than ten. The J gene is TRBJ2-7, the V gene TRBV6-9, with 8 positions matching TRBD2. Germline V lookup: CDR1 MNHGY, CDR2 SVAAGI. This CDR3 is built from 15 residues. V lost 5 bases and J lost 2; bases outside the gene matches: 8. The CDR3 reads CASSLPSGSPYEQYF. CDR3 nucleotides: TGTGCCAGCAGTCTCCCCAGCGGGAGCCCCTACGAGCAGTACTTC.

The chain couples TRBV7-6 to TRBJ1-5, with 9 bases matching TRBD1. The CDR3 runs to 15 residues. The V and J ends lost 3 bases and 6 bases, in that order; junction bases with no gene match: 6. Looked up from germline, CDR1 is SGHVS and CDR2 is FNYEAQ. CDR3 nucleotides: TGTGCCAGCAGCTTGGGACAGGGATCAAGTCAGCCCCAGCATTTT. This encodes CASSLGQGSSQPQHF. Supplemented by reference TRBV7-6 and TRBJ1-5, the full variable domain reads GAGVSQSPRYKVTKRGQDVALRCDPISGHVSLYWYRQALGQGPEFLTYFNYEAQQDKSGLPNDRFSAERPEGSISTLTIQRTEQRDSAMYRCASSLGQGSSQPQHFGDGTRLSIL.

The chain links TRBV9 to TRBJ1-1, with a weak D call TRBD1 (5 bases). CDR1 and CDR2 from the germline V gene are SGDLS and YYNGEE. The CDR3 runs 12 residues. The V end lost 3 bases, the J end lost 5 bases, and 8 bases lay between the germline ends. This chain's CDR3 is CASSAGGTEAFF. The CDR3 nucleotides are TGTGCCAGCAGCGCGGGGGGTACTGAAGCTTTCTTT.

The J gene is TRBJ1-6, the V gene TRBV19; D is unclear. The V end lost 3 bases, the J end lost 10 bases, and 10 bases lay between the germline ends. The length of the CDR3 is 13 residues. In germline, CDR1 is LNHDA, CDR2 SQIVND (reference sequence). This chain's CDR3 is CASSIPRISPLHF. The CDR3 coding sequence is TGTGCCAGTAGTATCCCTAGGATATCACCCCTCCACTTT.